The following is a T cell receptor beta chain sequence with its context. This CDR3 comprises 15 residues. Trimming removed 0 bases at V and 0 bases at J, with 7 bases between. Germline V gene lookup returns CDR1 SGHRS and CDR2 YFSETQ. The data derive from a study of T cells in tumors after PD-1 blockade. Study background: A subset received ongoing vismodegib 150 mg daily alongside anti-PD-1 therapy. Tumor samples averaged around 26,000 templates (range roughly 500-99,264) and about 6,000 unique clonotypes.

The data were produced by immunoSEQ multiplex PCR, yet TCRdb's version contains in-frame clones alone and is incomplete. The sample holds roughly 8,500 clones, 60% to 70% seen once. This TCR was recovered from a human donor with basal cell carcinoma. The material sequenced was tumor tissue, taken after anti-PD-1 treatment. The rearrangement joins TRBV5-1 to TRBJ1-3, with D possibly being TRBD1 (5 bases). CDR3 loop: CASSLGQNSGNTIYF. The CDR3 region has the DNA TGCGCCAGCAGCTTGGGACAGAACTCTGGAAACACCATATATTTT.